The present T cell receptor beta chain was sequenced within a study of sequential checkpoint blockade in melanoma. Study background: First-line arms were nivolumab then ipilimumab, or the reverse, randomized 1:1. Both treatment sequences were followed by maintenance nivolumab.

Germline V lookup: CDR1 SGHTA, CDR2 FQGTGA. The CDR3 runs to 12 residues. V dropped 5 bases and J dropped 7; count of bases not matched to a gene: 3. Libraries were prepared by immunoSEQ multiplex PCR; TCRdb keeps only in-frame clonotypes and omits some of them. The profile shows tens of thousands of clones, about 89% of them singletons. Treatment defined: randomized to nivolumab then ipilimumab (arm A) or the reverse (arm B). Patients had received no earlier DNA-damaging chemotherapy. From thawed PBMCs, live CD3+CD8+ cells negative for CD19 and CD56 were sorted. The source is a human donor with melanoma. The chain combines TRBV7-3 with TRBJ2-5, with TRBD2 matching over 8 bases. The sample was CD8+ T cells sorted from blood (inferred from file names), taken from a patient given nivolumab and ipilimumab in sequence. The CDR3 nucleotides read TGTGCCAGCAGCCCGGGAGGGGGGACCCAGTACTTC. It is translated as CASSPGGGTQYF.